This T cell receptor beta chain was identified in a study of T cell responses to AZD1222 COVID-19 vaccine. Regarding the study as a whole: Elevations in Spike-specific TCR breadth and depth followed administration of two AZD1222 doses. Only a handful of individuals given AZD1222 were seropositive at baseline.

Germline V CDR1 and CDR2: MDHEN, SYDVKM. Germline trimming cut 8 bases from V and 6 bases from J; bases unmatched to any gene: 18. The CDR3 has 17 amino acids. The table came from immunoSEQ multiplex PCR; TCRdb's copy has only in-frame clones and leaves some out. The table records 140,000 to 150,000 clones, just under 95% of them present only once. This clone has only one observation. Its specificity is unknown. This receptor was identified in an adult in good health. The material sequenced was peripheral blood, taken on day 0 of AZD1222 vaccination. This sequence joins TRBV28 and TRBJ2-3; TRBD2 matches at 9 bases. In DNA, the CDR3 is TGTGCCAGCCAGGGTACGATGAGACTAGCGGCCGGGGATACGCAGTATTTT. It specifies CASQGTMRLAAGDTQYF.